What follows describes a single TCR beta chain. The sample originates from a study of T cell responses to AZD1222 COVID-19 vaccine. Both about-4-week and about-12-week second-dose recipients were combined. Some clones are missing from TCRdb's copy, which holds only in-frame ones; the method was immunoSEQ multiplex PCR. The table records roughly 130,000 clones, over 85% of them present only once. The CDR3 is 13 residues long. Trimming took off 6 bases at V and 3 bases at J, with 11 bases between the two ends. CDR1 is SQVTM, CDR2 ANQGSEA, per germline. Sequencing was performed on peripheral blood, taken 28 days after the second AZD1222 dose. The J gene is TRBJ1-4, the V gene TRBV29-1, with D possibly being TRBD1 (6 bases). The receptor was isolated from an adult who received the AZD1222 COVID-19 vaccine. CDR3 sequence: CSVTGTANEKLFF. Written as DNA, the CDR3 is TGCAGCGTCACAGGGACGGCTAATGAAAAACTGTTTTTT.